The clone carrying this T cell receptor beta chain has a single count. Antigen: not known. The PCR was carried out with 60 Vbeta primers and 13 Jbeta primers. Methods used by the authors: Approximately 86 million unique TCR beta chains, roughly 12 million shared, were counted in a later analysis. Repertoires were generated with immunoSEQ multiplex PCR, while TCRdb's copy carries only in-frame clones and drops some. V and J calls and clone size are those listed in that table; D and trimming were worked out from the DNA. The repertoire includes fewer than 200,000 clones, less than 90% of them detected once, and 0.2% to 0.3% sits in the top ten. V was cut by 7 bases and J by 2 bases, with 13 bases left in between. CDR1 and CDR2 (germline): ENHRY, SYGVKD. The CDR3 sequence is 14 residues long. This sample was taken from a study of cytomegalovirus exposure and HLA in healthy donors. Study observations and caveats: Association of a missense DCLRE1C variant with TCR beta V- and J-gene trimming was reported in a later analysis. Earlier results showed most TCR beta V segments being productive about 87% or about 30% of the time. Reportedly, a later analysis found an Asian-associated ancestry cluster had fewer N-insertions than the roughly 630-donor mean.

This TCR derives from a girl in the first two years of life in good health and CMV-seronegative. The material sequenced was PBMCs. The chain links TRBV10-3 to TRBJ2-3; D is possibly TRBD2 (6 bases). CDR3 sequence: CAITPDYLTDTQYF. The DNA of the CDR3 is TGTGCCATCACCCCGGACTACCTCACAGATACGCAGTATTTT.